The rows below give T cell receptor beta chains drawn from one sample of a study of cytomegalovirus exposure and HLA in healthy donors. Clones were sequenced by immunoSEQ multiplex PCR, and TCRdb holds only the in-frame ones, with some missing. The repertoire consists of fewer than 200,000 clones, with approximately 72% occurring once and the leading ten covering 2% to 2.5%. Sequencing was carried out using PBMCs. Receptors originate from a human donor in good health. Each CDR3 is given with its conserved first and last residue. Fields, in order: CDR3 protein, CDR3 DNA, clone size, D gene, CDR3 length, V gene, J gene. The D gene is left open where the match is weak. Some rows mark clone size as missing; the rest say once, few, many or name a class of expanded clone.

CDR3 protein: CASSSGTNTGELFF
CDR3 DNA: TGTGCCAGCAGCTCCGGGACAAACACCGGGGAGCTGTTTTTT
clone size: NA
D gene: NA
CDR3 length: 14
V gene: TRBV7-6
J gene: TRBJ2-2

CDR3 protein: CASSYTGGPPYEQYF
CDR3 DNA: TGTGCCAGCAGTTATACAGGGGGCCCACCCTACGAGCAGTACTTC
clone size: NA
D gene: TRBD1
CDR3 length: 15
V gene: TRBV11-1
J gene: TRBJ2-7

CDR3 protein: CASSDLGQNSPLHF
CDR3 DNA: TGTGCCAGCAGTGACTTAGGACAGAATTCACCCCTCCACTTT
clone size: once
D gene: NA
CDR3 length: 14
V gene: TRBV6-4
J gene: TRBJ1-6

CDR3 protein: CASSSRDYQETQYF
CDR3 DNA: TGCGCCAGCAGTTCCCGGGACTACCAAGAGACCCAGTACTTC
clone size: NA
D gene: NA
CDR3 length: 14
V gene: TRBV5-1
J gene: TRBJ2-5

CDR3 protein: CAWSQPQGTDAFF
CDR3 DNA: TGTGCCTGGAGTCAACCACAGGGTACTGACGCTTTCTTT
clone size: few
D gene: NA
CDR3 length: 13
V gene: TRBV30
J gene: TRBJ1-1

CDR3 protein: CASSQDPGNQPQHF
CDR3 DNA: TGCGCCAGCAGCCAAGATCCAGGCAATCAGCCCCAGCATTTT
clone size: NA
D gene: NA
CDR3 length: 14
V gene: TRBV4-1
J gene: TRBJ1-5

CDR3 protein: CAFSKQKAAYEQYF
CDR3 DNA: TGTGCCTTTAGCAAGCAGAAGGCGGCATACGAGCAGTACTTC
clone size: NA
D gene: NA
CDR3 length: 14
V gene: TRBV30
J gene: TRBJ2-7

CDR3 protein: CASSLWGGRETQYF
CDR3 DNA: TGTGCCAGCAGCTTATGGGGGGGAAGGGAGACCCAGTACTTC
clone size: NA
D gene: TRBD2
CDR3 length: 14
V gene: TRBV13
J gene: TRBJ2-5

CDR3 protein: CASSWPLDTEAFF
CDR3 DNA: TGTGCCAGCAGCTGGCCCTTGGACACTGAAGCTTTCTTT
clone size: once
D gene: NA
CDR3 length: 13
V gene: TRBV7-9
J gene: TRBJ1-1

CDR3 protein: CAWSLGRANYGYTF
CDR3 DNA: TGTGCCTGGTCTTTGGGGCGAGCTAACTATGGCTACACCTTC
clone size: NA
D gene: NA
CDR3 length: 14
V gene: TRBV30
J gene: TRBJ1-2

CDR3 protein: CASSLTRTGNTEAFF
CDR3 DNA: TGCGCCAGCAGCCTCACCCGGACAGGGAACACTGAAGCTTTCTTT
clone size: many
D gene: TRBD1
CDR3 length: 15
V gene: TRBV4-3
J gene: TRBJ1-1